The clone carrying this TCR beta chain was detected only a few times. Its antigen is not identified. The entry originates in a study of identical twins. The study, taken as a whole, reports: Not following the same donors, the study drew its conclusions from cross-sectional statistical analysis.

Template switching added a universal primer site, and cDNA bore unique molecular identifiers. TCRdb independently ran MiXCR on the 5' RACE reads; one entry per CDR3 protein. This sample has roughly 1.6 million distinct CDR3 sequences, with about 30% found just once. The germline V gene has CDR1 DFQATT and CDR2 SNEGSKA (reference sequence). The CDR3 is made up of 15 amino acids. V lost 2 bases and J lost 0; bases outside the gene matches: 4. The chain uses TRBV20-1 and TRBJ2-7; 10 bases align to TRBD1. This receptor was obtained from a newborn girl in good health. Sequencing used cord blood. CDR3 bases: TGCAGTGCTAGACCGACAGGGGGCAACTCCTACGAGCAGTACTTC. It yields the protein CSARPTGGNSYEQYF.